This TCR beta chain appears in the sequencing data of a study of cytomegalovirus exposure and HLA in healthy donors (dated by TCRdb to the late 2010s). Context from the whole study: A later analysis indicated that the 120 validation repertoires were generated on the platform also employed for the approximately 700 repertoires of the first cohort. The study combined high-throughput TCR immunosequencing, statistical association of individual TCRs with disease status, and machine learning to predict cytomegalovirus infection status. Besides the first cohort of 666 subjects, a separate validation cohort made up of 90 to 150 different subjects was used. The study was designed to test whether signatures of past pathogen exposure could be identified by cataloging public T cell receptors. Broad study findings and their caveats: According to the authors, the approach could potentially be generalized to other disease states and immunological phenotypes. The study listed 150 to 200 TCR beta chains as associated with cytomegalovirus. A later analysis found that TCRs clustered in the first cohort also tended to co-occur in the approximately 120 validation repertoires, with more than 90% of cluster scores above 0. Cytomegalovirus status was reported to be diagnosed by the classifier with high specificity and sensitivity in both the original and validation cohorts. A later analysis had no HLA typing for the validation cohort, so co-occurrence there was scored across all 110 or so repertoires. While some public TCRs were present in many individuals, most TCR sequences turned up only very rarely across donors. A few of the identified cytomegalovirus-associated TCR beta chains were confirmed in vitro to be specific for cytomegalovirus antigens.

Donors formed part of the validation cohort, which comprised 120 subjects and was distinct from the first cohort of over 500 subjects. Per the germline V gene, MGHDK is the CDR1 and SYGVNS is the CDR2. Ends trimmed: V by 2 bases, J by 3 bases; bases unmatched to a gene: 2. The CDR3, from cysteine to phenylalanine, totals 15 residues. The sequence is cut down to CDR3 DNA, 45 bases in frame from base 1. Remarks on this clone: The specificity of this receptor is unknown. One base away there is no much larger clone; base qualities are not given.

The library was built by means of the immunoSEQ multiplex PCR assay. Turning to the authors' computational methods: A statistical classification framework was built to diagnose cytomegalovirus status from the catalog of TCR beta chain sequences. The table comes from immuneACCESS by way of TCRdb, which keeps in-frame sequences with V and J called. Part of the clones is missing from these tables; in studies checked, under half for an unresolved V gene and the rest for unknown reasons. D and trimming were read from the DNA, whereas the V and J calls and clone size are those reported in that table. The sample data list about 98,000 clones, and roughly 87% of these were observed just once. The ten largest clonotypes hold about 6.5% of the sample.

The sequence links TRBV25-1 to TRBJ2-3, with 10 junctional bases fitting TRBD2. Sequencing was performed on PBMCs. This receptor was identified in a man aged 18-30 years in good health and CMV-seropositive. The CDR3 loop reads CASSELAGETDTQYF. In nucleotide form, the sequence is TGTGCCAGCAGTGAACTAGCGGGAGAAACAGATACGCAGTATTTT.